The 9 T cell receptor beta chains reported below all come from one sample, sequenced in a study of blood T cells in healthy people across ages. With a J-beta primer mix and a sample-barcoded 5' primer, a second PCR ran about 7 to 12 cycles. MiXCR, applied by TCRdb to the 5' RACE reads, yields one record per CDR3 protein. Among 600,000 to 850,000 distinct CDR3 sequences, around 46% were seen once, and the ten largest hold 20%. The sequencing input was blood. The receptors were sampled from an older woman in good health.

This clonotype has more than one count but fewer than ten. V gene TRBV11-1 combines with J gene TRBJ2-5; TRBD2 is a possible D gene (6 bases). The V end lost 7 bases, the J end lost 3 bases, and 12 bases lay between the germline ends. CDR3 size: 13 residues. CDR1 and CDR2 from the germline V gene are SGHAT and FQDESV (reference sequence). The CDR3 sequence: CASMGPGEETQYF. The CDR3 bases are TGTGCCAGCATGGGGCCGGGGGAAGAGACCCAGTACTTC.

V usage is TRBV7-9 and J usage is TRBJ2-5; either TRBD1 or TRBD2 may fit D (5 bases each). This CDR3 region has 14 residues. The germline V gene encodes CDR1 SEHNR and CDR2 FQNEAQ (reference sequence). Trimming left V 3 bases short and J 5 bases short, with 13 bases between. The CDR3 DNA follows: TGTGCCAGCAGCTTTGAGGGGCAGTGGGAGACCCAGTACTTC. This encodes CASSFEGQWETQYF.

The V gene is TRBV20-1, the J gene TRBJ1-4; D uncertain. V was shortened by 6 bases and J by 0 bases, with 8 bases between the two germline ends. There are 13 residues in the CDR3. The V gene's germline CDR1 is DFQATT and CDR2 SNEGSKA (reference sequence). In nucleotides, the CDR3 is TGCAGTGCACTGGGGACAACTAATGAAAAACTGTTTTTT. Translation: CSALGTTNEKLFF.

The V call is TRBV20-1, the J call TRBJ1-6; D call uncertain. V dropped 3 bases and J dropped 5 bases, with 11 bases sitting between them. There are 14 residues in the CDR3. The germline CDR1 and CDR2 sequences are DFQATT and SNEGSKA (reference sequence). CDR3 nucleotides: TGCAGTGCTAGGGTCAGAAGGGATAATTCACCCCTCCACTTT. It is translated as CSARVRRDNSPLHF.

The chain uses TRBV20-1 and TRBJ1-2; D not certain. V was clipped by 6 bases and J by 2 bases, with 13 bases between them. Germline CDR1 reads DFQATT; CDR2 reads SNEGSKA (reference sequence). CDR3 size: 13 residues. As DNA, the CDR3 is TGCAGTGCCCAGAACACGGTCAACTATGGCTACACCTTC. This codes for CSAQNTVNYGYTF.

V and J are TRBV12-3 or TRBV12-4 and TRBJ1-1, with 7 bases fitting TRBD1. The CDR3 covers 14 residues. V was clipped by 6 bases and J by 4 bases; unmatched bases: 8. The CDR3 is CASSDDRVGTEAFF. In DNA, the CDR3 is TGTGCCAGCAGCGACGACAGGGTAGGCACTGAAGCTTTCTTT.

This clonotype showed up just once. V and J are TRBV11-1 and TRBJ2-3, with 10 bases identical to TRBD2. The CDR3 is 17 amino acids. J gave up 5 bases and V 4 bases, and 12 bases lay outside the gene matches. Germline values: CDR1 SGHAT, CDR2 FQDESV (reference sequence). Here the CDR3 DNA reads TGTGCCAGCAGCTCAAGATGCCAGCGGGGGGGCCTAGATACGCAGTATTTT. This encodes CASSSRCQRGGLDTQYF.

The chain links TRBV6-1 to TRBJ2-1, with a tentative D call TRBD1 (6 bases). With the DNA end fitting TRBJ2-7 better, the J assignment may be wrong. Germline CDR1 MNHNS, CDR2 SASEGT. The CDR3 is 14 amino acids. The CDR3 nucleotides read TGTGCCAGCAGTGGTACAGGGTCCTACAATGAGCAGTACTTC. As protein: CASSGTGSYNEQYF.

The V gene is TRBV3-1, the J gene TRBJ1-4; the match to TRBD1 covers 7 bases. This CDR3 has 15 residues. CDR1 is LGHDT, CDR2 YNNKEL, per germline (reference sequence). Losses at the gene ends were 8 bases for V and 5 bases for J; bases not matched to a gene: 11. The CDR3 spells CASGDRKVFNEKLFF. Here the CDR3 DNA reads TGTGCCAGCGGGGACAGAAAGGTGTTCAATGAAAAACTGTTTTTT.